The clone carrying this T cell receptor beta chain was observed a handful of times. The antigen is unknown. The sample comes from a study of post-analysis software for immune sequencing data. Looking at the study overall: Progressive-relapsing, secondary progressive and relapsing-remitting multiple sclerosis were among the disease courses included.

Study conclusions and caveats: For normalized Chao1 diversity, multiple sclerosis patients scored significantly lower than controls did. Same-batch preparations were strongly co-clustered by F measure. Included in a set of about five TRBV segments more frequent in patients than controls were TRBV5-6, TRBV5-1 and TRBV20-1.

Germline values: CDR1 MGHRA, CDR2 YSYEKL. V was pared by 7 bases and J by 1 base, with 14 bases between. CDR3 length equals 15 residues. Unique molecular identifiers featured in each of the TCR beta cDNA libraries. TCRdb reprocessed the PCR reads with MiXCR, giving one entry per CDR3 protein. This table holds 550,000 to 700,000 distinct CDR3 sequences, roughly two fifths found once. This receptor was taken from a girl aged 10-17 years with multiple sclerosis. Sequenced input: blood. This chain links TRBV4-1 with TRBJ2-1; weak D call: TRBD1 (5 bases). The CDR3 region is CASTFSRGSYNEQFF. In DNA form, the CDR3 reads TGCGCCAGCACGTTCAGTAGGGGTTCCTACAATGAGCAGTTCTTC.